Listed here is a single T cell receptor beta chain. As to time point: peripheral blood 6 weeks after treatment start. Unmatched junction bases numbered 13, after V lost 0 bases and J lost 0 bases. The CDR3 totals 19 residues. Per germline, CDR1 SGHRS and CDR2 YFSETQ. This sample is part of a study of PD-L1 blockade in urothelial cancer. Study-level information: About nine tenths of the roughly 30 patients were men with bladder-origin urothelial cancer. Once treatment had started, blood was analyzed at 3 weeks (second dose) and again at 6 weeks.

Produced via immunoSEQ multiplex PCR; TCRdb's table is partial and in-frame only. The sample includes tens of thousands of clones, less than 90% seen only once; the top ten take about 23%. This clonotype was sampled from a man in his fifties or sixties with urothelial cancer. Sample: PBMCs, taken around atezolizumab (anti-PD-L1) treatment. The J gene is TRBJ2-7, the V gene TRBV5-1, with 9 bases aligning to TRBD2. The DNA for the CDR3 is TGCGCCAGCAGCTTGGCCCGATCCGGTGCTAGCGGGATCTCCTACGAGCAGTACTTC. Translated: CASSLARSGASGISYEQYF.